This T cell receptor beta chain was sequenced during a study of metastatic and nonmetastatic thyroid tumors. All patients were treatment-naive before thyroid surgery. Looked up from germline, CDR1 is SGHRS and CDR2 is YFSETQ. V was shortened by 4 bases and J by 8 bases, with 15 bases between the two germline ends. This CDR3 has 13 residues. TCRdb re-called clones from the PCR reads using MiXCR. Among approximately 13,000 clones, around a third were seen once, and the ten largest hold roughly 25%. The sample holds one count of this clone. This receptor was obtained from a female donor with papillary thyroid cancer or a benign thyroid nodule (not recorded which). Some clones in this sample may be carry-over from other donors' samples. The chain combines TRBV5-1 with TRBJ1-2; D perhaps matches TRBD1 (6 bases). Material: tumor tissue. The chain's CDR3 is CASSGDTGRGYTF. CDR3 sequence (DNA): TGCGCCAGCAGCGGGGACACCGGGAGGGGCTACACCTTC. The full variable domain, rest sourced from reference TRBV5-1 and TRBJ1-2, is KAGVTQTPRYLIKTRGQQVTLSCSPISGHRSVSWYQQTPGQGLQFLFEYFSETQRNKGNFPGRFSGRQFSNSRSEMNVSTLELGDSALYLCASSGDTGRGYTFGSGTRLTVV.